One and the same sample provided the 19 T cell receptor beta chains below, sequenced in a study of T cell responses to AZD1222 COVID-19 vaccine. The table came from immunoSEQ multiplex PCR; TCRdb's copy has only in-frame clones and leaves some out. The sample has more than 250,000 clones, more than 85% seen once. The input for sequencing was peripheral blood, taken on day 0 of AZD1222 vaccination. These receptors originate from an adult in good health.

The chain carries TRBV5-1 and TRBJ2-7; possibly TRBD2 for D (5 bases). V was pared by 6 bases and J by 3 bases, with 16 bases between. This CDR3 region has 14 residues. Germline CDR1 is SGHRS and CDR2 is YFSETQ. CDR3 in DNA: TGCGCCAGCACCGAGGGCCCGGGGAGCTACGAGCAGTACTTC. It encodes CASTEGPGSYEQYF.

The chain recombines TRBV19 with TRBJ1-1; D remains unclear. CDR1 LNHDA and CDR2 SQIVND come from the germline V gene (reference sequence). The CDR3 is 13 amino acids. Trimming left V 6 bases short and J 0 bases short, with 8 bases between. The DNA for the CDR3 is TGTGCCAGTAGGAGACCCATGAACACTGAAGCTTTCTTT. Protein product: CASRRPMNTEAFF. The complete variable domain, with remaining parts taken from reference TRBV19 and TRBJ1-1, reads DGGITQSPKYLFRKEGQNVTLSCEQNLNHDAMYWYRQDPGQGLRLIYYSQIVNDFQKGDIAEGYSVSREKKESFPLTVTSAQKNPTAFYLCASRRPMNTEAFFGQGTRLTVV.

CDR3 nucleotide sequence: TGTGCCAGCAGTTTGAACTTAGCGGAAACCTACAATGAGCAGTTCTTC. Translating it yields CASSLNLAETYNEQFF. V gene TRBV27 combines with J gene TRBJ2-1; possible D gene TRBD2, 6 bases. The CDR3 has 16 residues. Trimming removed 3 bases at V and 2 bases at J, with 14 bases between. Looked up from germline, CDR1 is MNHEY and CDR2 is SMNVEV (reference sequence).

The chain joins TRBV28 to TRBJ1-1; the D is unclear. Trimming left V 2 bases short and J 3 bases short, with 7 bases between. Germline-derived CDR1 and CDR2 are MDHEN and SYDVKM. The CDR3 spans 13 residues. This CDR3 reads CASSLGLYTEAFF. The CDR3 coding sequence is TGTGCCAGCAGTTTAGGCCTGTACACTGAAGCTTTCTTT.

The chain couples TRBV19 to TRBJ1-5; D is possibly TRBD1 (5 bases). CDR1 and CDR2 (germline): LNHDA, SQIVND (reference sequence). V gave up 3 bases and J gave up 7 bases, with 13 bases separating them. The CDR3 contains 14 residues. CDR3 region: CASSIGGGRQPQHF. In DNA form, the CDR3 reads TGTGCCAGTAGTATTGGTGGGGGTAGGCAGCCCCAGCATTTT.

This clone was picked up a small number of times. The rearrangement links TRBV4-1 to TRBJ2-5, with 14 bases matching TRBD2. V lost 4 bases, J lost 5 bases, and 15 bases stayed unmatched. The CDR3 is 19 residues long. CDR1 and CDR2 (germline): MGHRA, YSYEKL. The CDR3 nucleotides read TGCGCCAGCAGCCTAGGACTAGCGGGGGGCCGTCAGACGAGGGAGACCCAGTACTTC. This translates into CASSLGLAGGRQTRETQYF.

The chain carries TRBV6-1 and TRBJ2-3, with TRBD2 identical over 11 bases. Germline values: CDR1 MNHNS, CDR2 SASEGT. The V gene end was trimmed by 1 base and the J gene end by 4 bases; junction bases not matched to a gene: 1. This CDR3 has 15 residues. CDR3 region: CASSEVSGGADTQYF. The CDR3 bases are TGTGCCAGCAGTGAAGTTAGCGGGGGGGCAGATACGCAGTATTTT.

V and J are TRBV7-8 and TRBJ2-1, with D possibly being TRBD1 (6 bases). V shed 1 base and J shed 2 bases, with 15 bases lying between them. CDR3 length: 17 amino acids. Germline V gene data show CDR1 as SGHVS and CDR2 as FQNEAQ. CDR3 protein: CASSLVGTPLTYNEQFF. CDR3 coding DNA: TGTGCCAGCAGCTTAGTTGGGACACCTTTGACCTACAATGAGCAGTTCTTC.

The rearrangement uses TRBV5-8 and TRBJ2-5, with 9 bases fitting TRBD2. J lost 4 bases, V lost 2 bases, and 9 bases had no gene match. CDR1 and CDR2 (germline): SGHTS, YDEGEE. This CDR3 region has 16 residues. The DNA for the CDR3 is TGTGCCAGCAGCTTCTTTGATAGCGGGAGAAGAGAGACCCAGTACTTC. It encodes CASSFFDSGRRETQYF.

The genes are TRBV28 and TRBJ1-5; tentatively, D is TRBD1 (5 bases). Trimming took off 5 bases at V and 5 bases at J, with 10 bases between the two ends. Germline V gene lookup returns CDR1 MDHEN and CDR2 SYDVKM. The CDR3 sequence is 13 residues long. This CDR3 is CASSDPGDQPQHF. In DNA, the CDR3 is TGTGCCAGCAGTGACCCGGGGGATCAGCCCCAGCATTTT.

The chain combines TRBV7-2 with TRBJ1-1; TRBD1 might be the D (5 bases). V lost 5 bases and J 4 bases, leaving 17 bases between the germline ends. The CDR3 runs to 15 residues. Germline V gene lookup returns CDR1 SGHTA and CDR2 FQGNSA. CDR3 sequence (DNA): TGTGCCAGCAGCAAACGAAGCAGGGTGCCCACTGAAGCTTTCTTT. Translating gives CASSKRSRVPTEAFF.

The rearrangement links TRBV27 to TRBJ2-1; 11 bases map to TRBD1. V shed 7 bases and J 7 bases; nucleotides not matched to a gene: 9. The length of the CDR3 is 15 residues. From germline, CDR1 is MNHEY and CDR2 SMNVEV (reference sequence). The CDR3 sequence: CASTPPGQGGNEQFF. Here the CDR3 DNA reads TGTGCCAGCACCCCCCCGGGACAGGGGGGGAATGAGCAGTTCTTC.

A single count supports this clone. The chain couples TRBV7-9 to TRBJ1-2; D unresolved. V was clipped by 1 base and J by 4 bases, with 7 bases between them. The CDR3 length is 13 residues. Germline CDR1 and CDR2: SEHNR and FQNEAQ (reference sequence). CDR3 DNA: TGTGCCAGCAGCTTAGGAAGCTTCTATGGCTACACCTTC. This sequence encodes CASSLGSFYGYTF. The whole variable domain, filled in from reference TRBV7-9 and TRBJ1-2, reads DTGVSQNPRHKITKRGQNVTFRCDPISEHNRLYWYRQTLGQGPEFLTYFQNEAQLEKSRLLSDRFSAERPKGSFSTLEIQRTEQGDSAMYLCASSLGSFYGYTFGSGTRLTVV.

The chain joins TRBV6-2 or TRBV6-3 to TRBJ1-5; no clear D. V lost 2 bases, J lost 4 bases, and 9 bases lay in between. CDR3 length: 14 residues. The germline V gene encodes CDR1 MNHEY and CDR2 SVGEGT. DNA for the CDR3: TGTGCCAGCAGTTACATCGGGCAAAATCAGCCCCAGCATTTT. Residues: CASSYIGQNQPQHF.

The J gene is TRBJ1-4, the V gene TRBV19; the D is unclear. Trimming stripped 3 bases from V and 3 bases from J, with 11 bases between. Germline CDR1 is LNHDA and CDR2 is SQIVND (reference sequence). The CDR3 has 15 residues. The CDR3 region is CASSIFRTSNEKLFF. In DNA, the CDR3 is TGTGCCAGTAGTATCTTCAGGACCTCTAATGAAAAACTGTTTTTT.

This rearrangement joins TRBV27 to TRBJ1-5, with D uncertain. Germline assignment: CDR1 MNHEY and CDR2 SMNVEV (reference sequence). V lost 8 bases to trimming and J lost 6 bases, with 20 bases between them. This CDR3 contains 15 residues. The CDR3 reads CASFAQSKFLQPQHF. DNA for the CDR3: TGTGCCAGCTTCGCACAGTCAAAGTTCCTTCAGCCCCAGCATTTT.

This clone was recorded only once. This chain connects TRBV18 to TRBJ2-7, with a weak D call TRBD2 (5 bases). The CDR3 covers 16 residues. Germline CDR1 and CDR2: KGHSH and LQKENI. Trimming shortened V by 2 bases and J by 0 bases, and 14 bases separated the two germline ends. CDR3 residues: CASSPSRRASSYEQYF. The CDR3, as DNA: TGTGCCAGCTCACCAAGCCGGCGGGCAAGCTCCTACGAGCAGTACTTC.

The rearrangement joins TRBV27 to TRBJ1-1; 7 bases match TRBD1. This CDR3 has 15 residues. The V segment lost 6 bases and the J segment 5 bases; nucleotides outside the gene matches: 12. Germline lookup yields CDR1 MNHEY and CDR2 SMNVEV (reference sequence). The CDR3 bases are TGTGCCAGCAGGCCATGGGACAGCCAAAGGACTGAAGCTTTCTTT. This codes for CASRPWDSQRTEAFF.

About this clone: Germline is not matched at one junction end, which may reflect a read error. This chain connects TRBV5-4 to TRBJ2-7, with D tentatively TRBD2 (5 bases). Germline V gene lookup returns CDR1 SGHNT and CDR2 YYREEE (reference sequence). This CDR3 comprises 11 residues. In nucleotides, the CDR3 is TGTGCCAGCAGCTTGATGGGCGTGGAGGACTTC. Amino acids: CASSLMGVEDF.